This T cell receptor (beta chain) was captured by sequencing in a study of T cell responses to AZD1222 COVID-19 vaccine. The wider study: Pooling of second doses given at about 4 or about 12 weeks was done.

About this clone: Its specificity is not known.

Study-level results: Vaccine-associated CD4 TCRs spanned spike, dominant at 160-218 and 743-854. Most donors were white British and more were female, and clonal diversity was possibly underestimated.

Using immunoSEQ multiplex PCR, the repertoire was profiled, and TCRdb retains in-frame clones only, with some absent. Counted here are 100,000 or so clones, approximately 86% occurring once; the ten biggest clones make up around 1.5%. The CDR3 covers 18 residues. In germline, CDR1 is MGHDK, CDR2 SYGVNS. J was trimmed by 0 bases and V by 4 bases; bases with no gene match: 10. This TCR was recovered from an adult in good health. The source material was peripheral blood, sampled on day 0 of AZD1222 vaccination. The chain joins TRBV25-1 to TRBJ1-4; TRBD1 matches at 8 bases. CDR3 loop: CASSGIKGTGTTNEKLFF. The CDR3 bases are TGTGCCAGCAGTGGTATAAAAGGGACAGGAACAACTAATGAAAAACTGTTTTTT.